Listed below are T cell receptor beta chains from one sample, sequenced in a study of cytomegalovirus exposure and HLA in healthy donors. Some clones are missing from TCRdb's copy, which holds only in-frame ones; the method was immunoSEQ multiplex PCR. The sample includes about 140,000 clones, approximately 83% of them seen just once. The specimen sequenced was PBMCs. These receptors all stem from a man in his forties in good health and CMV-seronegative. Each CDR3 is given with its conserved first and last residue. A D gene is named only where the DNA matches it firmly. The listing skips clone size in some rows; elsewhere it reads once, few, many or a size class.

V gene	J gene	D gene	clone size	CDR3 protein	CDR3 DNA
TRBV7-2	TRBJ2-7	-	-	CASSLSPYEQYF	TGTGCCAGCAGCTTATCTCCCTACGAGCAGTACTTC
TRBV28	TRBJ1-1	-	-	CASSLWQANTEAFF	TGTGCCAGCAGTTTGTGGCAGGCGAACACTGAAGCTTTCTTT
TRBV18	TRBJ1-2	TRBD1	few	CASSPPPQGARGYTF	TGTGCCAGCTCACCACCGCCGCAGGGGGCGCGTGGCTACACCTTC
TRBV5-6	TRBJ2-2	-	few	CASSPRNTGELFF	TGTGCCAGCAGCCCCCGGAACACCGGGGAGCTGTTTTTT
TRBV9	TRBJ2-1	TRBD2	-	CASSPLAGSYNEQFF	TGTGCCAGCAGCCCACTAGCGGGGTCCTACAATGAGCAGTTCTTC
TRBV4-1	TRBJ2-1	-	-	CASSQQPGAGYNEQFF	TGCGCCAGCAGCCAACAACCAGGGGCCGGGTACAATGAGCAGTTCTTC
TRBV19	TRBJ2-5	-	-	CASSIRETQYF	TGTGCCAGTAGTATCCGAGAGACCCAGTACTTC
TRBV9	TRBJ2-7	TRBD2	-	CASSPRGSGGTYEQYF	TGTGCCAGCAGCCCCAGGGGTAGCGGGGGGACCTACGAGCAGTACTTC
TRBV5-4	TRBJ1-6	-	once	CASSPYNVQNSPLHF	TGTGCCAGCAGCCCCTATAATGTACAGAATTCACCCCTCCACTTT
TRBV2	TRBJ2-7	-	few	CASSAGREQYF	TGTGCCAGCAGTGCCGGTCGGGAGCAGTACTTC
TRBV19	TRBJ2-1	TRBD1	-	CASSKRDRGGNEQFF	TGTGCCAGTAGTAAGAGGGACAGGGGGGGGAATGAGCAGTTCTTC
TRBV18	TRBJ2-7	-	-	CASSPLEGDYEQYF	TGTGCCAGCTCACCACTGGAGGGAGACTACGAGCAGTACTTC
TRBV6-1	TRBJ2-6	-	-	CASSVQGTLSGANVLTF	TGTGCCAGCAGTGTCCAGGGGACACTCTCTGGGGCCAACGTCCTGACTTTC
TRBV5-1	TRBJ1-1	TRBD1	-	CASSPGPLGTGNTEAFF	TGCGCCAGCAGCCCTGGCCCCCTCGGGACAGGGAACACTGAAGCTTTCTTT
TRBV27	TRBJ1-1	-	-	CASSLSGANTEAFF	TGTGCCAGCAGTTTATCAGGGGCGAACACTGAAGCTTTCTTT
TRBV27	TRBJ2-1	TRBD2	-	CASSQTSGAYNEQFF	TGTGCCAGCAGTCAAACTAGCGGAGCGTACAATGAGCAGTTCTTC
TRBV7-8	TRBJ1-4	TRBD1	-	CASSPRQGSEKLFF	TGTGCCAGCAGTCCCAGACAGGGCAGTGAAAAACTGTTTTTT
TRBV28	TRBJ2-1	TRBD2	-	CASSLRAGGSGLQFF	TGTGCCAGCAGTTTAAGGGCGGGGGGGAGCGGCCTGCAGTTCTTC
TRBV11-3	TRBJ2-5	-	once	CASSRGLLETQYF	TGTGCCAGCAGCAGGGGTTTGCTTGAGACCCAGTACTTC
TRBV6-1	TRBJ1-2	-	-	CASIGVTGYTF	TGTGCCAGCATCGGGGTAACGGGCTACACCTTC
TRBV7-9	TRBJ2-1	TRBD2	-	CASRVGLGIDEQFF	TGTGCCAGCAGGGTGGGACTAGGGATCGATGAGCAGTTCTTC
TRBV28	TRBJ2-5	TRBD1	once	CASGLSTGGETQYF	TGTGCCAGCGGCCTATCAACAGGGGGGGAGACCCAGTACTTC
TRBV9	TRBJ2-6	-	-	CASSVSASAGANVLTF	TGTGCCAGCAGCGTATCCGCAAGCGCAGGGGCCAACGTCCTGACTTTC
TRBV30	TRBJ2-7	TRBD1	-	CAWTYQGVNEQYF	TGTGCCTGGACTTATCAGGGGGTTAACGAGCAGTACTTC
TRBV5-1	TRBJ2-7	-	-	CASRTTDSSYEQYF	TGCGCCAGCAGGACTACGGACAGCTCCTACGAGCAGTACTTC
TRBV7-8	TRBJ2-5	TRBD2	-	CASASTGGKQETQYF	TGTGCCAGCGCGTCAACGGGGGGAAAACAAGAGACCCAGTACTTC
TRBV5-1	TRBJ2-2	TRBD1	few	CASSLTPGQANTGELFF	TGCGCCAGCAGCTTGACCCCGGGACAGGCGAACACCGGGGAGCTGTTTTTT
TRBV7-9	TRBJ2-7	TRBD2	-	CASSAQGLAGAPFPYEQYF	TGTGCCAGCAGCGCACAGGGACTAGCGGGAGCCCCATTTCCCTACGAGCAGTACTTC
TRBV9	TRBJ2-2	TRBD2	-	CASSVSVAGPGELFF	TGTGCCAGCAGCGTGTCGGTAGCGGGGCCCGGGGAGCTGTTTTTT
TRBV6-5	TRBJ1-1	TRBD1	few	CASSFDRGGVFF	TGTGCCAGCAGTTTTGACAGGGGGGGAGTGTTCTTT
TRBV7-9	TRBJ2-5	-	-	CASSFMGGETQYF	TGTGCCAGCAGCTTTATGGGGGGAGAGACCCAGTACTTC
TRBV4-1	TRBJ2-2	TRBD2	-	CASSQTGLAGGDGELFF	TGCGCCAGCAGCCAAACGGGACTAGCGGGAGGGGACGGGGAGCTGTTTTTT
TRBV5-1	TRBJ1-2	-	few	CASSLVGDQHGYTF	TGCGCCAGCAGCTTGGTCGGGGATCAACACGGCTACACCTTC